This TCR beta chain is drawn from a study of cytomegalovirus exposure and HLA in healthy donors. Using immunoSEQ multiplex PCR, the repertoire was profiled, and TCRdb retains in-frame clones only, with some absent. The sample lists under 250,000 clones; around 86% were seen once. Trimming removed 5 bases at V and 1 base at J, with 14 bases between. This CDR3 is built from 15 residues. CDR1 is LGHNT, CDR2 FRNRAP, per germline. The receptor was isolated from a woman in her late teens or twenties in good health and CMV-seropositive. Sequencing was done on a sample of PBMCs. The chain links TRBV12-5 to TRBJ1-2; possible D gene TRBD1, 5 bases. The DNA for the CDR3 is TGTGCTAGTGGTGATGACAGTTTAATTAACTATGGCTACACCTTC. Protein product: CASGDDSLINYGYTF. The whole variable domain, remainder taken from reference TRBV12-5 and TRBJ1-2, is DARVTQTPRHKVTEMGQEVTMRCQPILGHNTVFWYRQTMMQGLELLAYFRNRAPLDDSGMPKDRFSAEMPDATLATLKIQPSEPRDSAVYFCASGDDSLINYGYTFGSGTRLTVV.